The T cell receptor beta chain described here comes from a study of vaccination effects on CD4 cells after COVID-19. Looking at the study overall: After the second dose, samples were taken at median day 72.

In the ViraFEST assay, antigen-specific CD4+ clonotypes were identified by expansion after peptide-pool stimulation. When roughly eleven days of culture had elapsed, CD4+ T cells were isolated. Participants received two doses of either the BNT162b2 or mRNA-1273 vaccine. In the vaccine recipients, nucleocapsid antibodies were negative and there was no prior SARS-CoV-2 infection. At days 3 and 7, half of the medium was exchanged for IL-2 medium. Profiled with immunoSEQ multiplex PCR; TCRdb holds only in-frame clones, not every one. This sample has 15,000 or so clones, with about 80% found just once. Study-wide results and limits: Limitations: small convalescent group and missing early post-infection timepoints.

This clone is classed as medium-sized (0.01 to 0.1%). Its antigen is undetermined. The CDR3 runs 8 residues. Germline V gene data show CDR1 as DFQATT and CDR2 as SNEGSKA (reference sequence). V lost 8 bases and J 10 bases, leaving 8 bases between the germline ends. Sequences were derived from CD4+ T cells from PBMCs cultured with HCoV-NL63 spike peptides, sampled after COVID-19 vaccination. The TCR originated in a human donor who received a COVID-19 vaccine. V is TRBV20-1 and J is TRBJ1-2; D possibly corresponds to TRBD1 (5 bases). DNA for the CDR3: TGCAGTTCGGGGGACTACACCTTC. It encodes CSSGDYTF.